This T cell receptor (beta chain) originates from a study of T cell responses to AZD1222 COVID-19 vaccine. This table comes from immunoSEQ multiplex PCR, and its TCRdb copy is limited to in-frame clones, with some not included. The sample has roughly 100,000 clones; over 75% are singletons. The CDR3 length is 13 residues. V lost 5 bases to trimming and J lost 11 bases, with 13 bases between them. The germline V gene encodes CDR1 KGHSH and CDR2 LQKENI. The source material was peripheral blood, sampled on day 0 of AZD1222 vaccination. The genes are TRBV18 and TRBJ1-6; D remains unclear. The TCR sequence derives from an adult in good health. CDR3: CASSKEGGAPLHF. DNA of the CDR3: TGTGCCAGCTCAAAAGAGGGTGGGGCACCCCTCCACTTT. Together with reference TRBV18 and TRBJ1-6, the CDR3 gives the full variable domain: NAGVMQNPRHLVRRRGQEARLRCSPMKGHSHVYWYRQLPEEGLKFMVYLQKENIIDESGMPKERFSAEFPKEGPSILRIQQVVRGDSAAYFCASSKEGGAPLHFGNGTRLTVT.